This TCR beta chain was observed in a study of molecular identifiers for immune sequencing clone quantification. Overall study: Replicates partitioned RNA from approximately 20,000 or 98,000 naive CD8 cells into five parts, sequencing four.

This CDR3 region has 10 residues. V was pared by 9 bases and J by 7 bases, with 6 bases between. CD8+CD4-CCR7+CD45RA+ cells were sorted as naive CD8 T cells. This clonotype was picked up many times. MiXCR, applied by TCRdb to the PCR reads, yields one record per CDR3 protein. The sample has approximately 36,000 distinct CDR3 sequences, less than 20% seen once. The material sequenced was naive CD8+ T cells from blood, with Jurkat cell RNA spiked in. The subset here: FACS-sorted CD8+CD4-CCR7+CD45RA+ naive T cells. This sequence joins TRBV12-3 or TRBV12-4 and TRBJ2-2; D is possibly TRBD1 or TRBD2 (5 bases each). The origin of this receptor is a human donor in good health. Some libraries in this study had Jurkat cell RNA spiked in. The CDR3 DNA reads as TGTGCCAGGAGGGGCGGGGAGCTGTTTTTT. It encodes CARRGGELFF.